These T cell receptor beta chains were read from a single sample in a study of CD8 T cells in Susac syndrome. Via MiXCR, TCRdb re-called the immunoSEQ multiplex PCR reads, giving one row per CDR3 protein. This sample carries about 130,000 distinct CDR3 sequences, around nine tenths of them seen once, and the ten largest clones take around 0.25%. Sequenced sample: CD8+ T cells from PBMCs. Every receptor here comes from a human donor with multiple sclerosis. The CDR3 runs from the conserved cysteine through the conserved F or W. D genes are given only for firm matches. Clone size is not always given. Where it is, it says once, few, many or a class for expanded clones.

once,TRBD1,TRBV19,13,TRBJ2-7,TGTGCCAGCTCGACAGGGAGATCCTACGAGCAGTACTTC,CASSTGRSYEQYF
few,NA,TRBV7-2,15,TRBJ2-3,TGTGCCAGCAGCTTGGGGGGGGCTAGCACAGATACGCAGTATTTT,CASSLGGASTDTQYF
NA,TRBD2,TRBV7-9,13,TRBJ2-5,TGTGCCAGCAGCTCGGGACTAGAACCGACCCAGTACTTC,CASSSGLEPTQYF
NA,TRBD1,TRBV3-1,16,TRBJ2-1,TGTGCCAGCAGCCAGGAGGGACAGGGGCCCTACAATGAGCAGTTCTTC,CASSQEGQGPYNEQFF
NA,NA,TRBV7-8,14,TRBJ1-2,TGTGCCAGCAGCGTAACGGGGCAGGGAAGCGGCTACACCTTC,CASSVTGQGSGYTF
NA,NA,TRBV27,13,TRBJ2-7,TGTGCCAGCAGTTTAGTCACCCGGCCCGAGCAGTACTTC,CASSLVTRPEQYF
NA,NA,TRBV4-1,16,TRBJ2-1,TGCGCCAGCAGCCAAGATGGTAGCAGATTGTACAATGAGCAGTTCTTC,CASSQDGSRLYNEQFF
NA,NA,TRBV19,14,TRBJ1-1,TGTGCCAGTAGTATGGGAACCATGAACACTGAAGCTTTCTTT,CASSMGTMNTEAFF
NA,NA,TRBV3-1,13,TRBJ2-7,TGTGCCAGCAGCCAAGAGAACAACCACGAGCAGTACTTC,CASSQENNHEQYF
once,NA,TRBV9,14,TRBJ1-3,TGTGCCAGCAGCGTAGAAGGTGGCGGAAACACCATATATTTT,CASSVEGGGNTIYF
NA,NA,TRBV5-6,14,TRBJ1-1,TGTGCCAGCACGCGTCGGGGCCAGGCCACTGAAGCTTTCTTT,CASTRRGQATEAFF
NA,TRBD2,TRBV24-1,15,TRBJ2-1,TGTGCCACCAGTGATTTTGGGATTGGGGGGGATGAGCAGTTCTTC,CATSDFGIGGDEQFF
few,NA,TRBV4-1,12,TRBJ2-2,TGCGCCAGCAGCCGGGAGGCCGGGGAGCTGTTTTTT,CASSREAGELFF
NA,NA,TRBV27,18,TRBJ2-7,TGTGCCAGCAGTCCCACCTTTCAGAGACAGGACGGGAGTTTCGAGCAGTACTTC,CASSPTFQRQDGSFEQYF
NA,NA,TRBV20-1,12,TRBJ2-7,TGCAGTGCGGGGGAGGCATCCTACGAGCAGTACTTC,CSAGEASYEQYF
NA,TRBD2,TRBV24-1,15,TRBJ2-1,TGTGCCACCAGTGATTTACGGCTAGCGGGAGATGAGCAGTTCTTC,CATSDLRLAGDEQFF
NA,TRBD2,TRBV2,16,TRBJ2-1,TGTGCCAGCAGTGAACCTAGCGGGAGGACCGACAATGAGCAGTTCTTC,CASSEPSGRTDNEQFF
NA,NA,TRBV6-5,14,TRBJ2-6,TGTGCCAGCAGTTACAGTGTGCGAGCCAACGTCCTGACTTTC,CASSYSVRANVLTF
NA,NA,TRBV15,12,TRBJ1-2,TGTGCCACCAGGGATGGGACCTATGGCTACACCTTC,CATRDGTYGYTF
NA,TRBD1,TRBV25-1,14,TRBJ2-5,TGTGCCAGCAGTGGGACAGGGGGACAAGAGACCCAGTACTTC,CASSGTGGQETQYF
NA,TRBD1,TRBV9,14,TRBJ2-5,TGTGCCAGCAGCGAGGGGGACAGCCAAGAGACCCAGTACTTC,CASSEGDSQETQYF
once,NA,TRBV4-1,17,TRBJ2-4,TGCGCCAGCAGCCAAGAGGTCCAGCGACTCTTCAAAAACATTCAGTACTTC,CASSQEVQRLFKNIQYF
NA,NA,TRBV19,15,TRBJ2-6,TGTGCCAGTAGTATGGGGGTTTATGGGGCCAACGTCCTGACTTTC,CASSMGVYGANVLTF
NA,NA,TRBV6-5,12,TRBJ2-7,TGTGCCAGCAGTTACGCGGGCTACGAGCAGTACTTC,CASSYAGYEQYF
NA,TRBD2,TRBV5-6,14,TRBJ2-3,TGTGCCAGCAGTCTCCTGGCGGCGGGGGACACGCAGTATTTT,CASSLLAAGDTQYF
NA,NA,TRBV4-1,17,TRBJ1-1,TGCGCCAGCAGCCCCCGAGGATCCCCCCAGGTTGGTACTGAAGCTTTCTTT,CASSPRGSPQVGTEAFF
NA,TRBD1,TRBV29-1,16,TRBJ2-1,TGCAGCGTTGATGGGACAGGGGGCATCTTGGGCGATGAGCAGTTCTTC,CSVDGTGGILGDEQFF
NA,NA,TRBV6-6,13,TRBJ1-2,TGTGCCAGCAACGAGGAGGGAGCCTATGGCTACACCTTC,CASNEEGAYGYTF
NA,NA,TRBV13,18,TRBJ2-7,TGTGCCAGCAGCTTAAGGGGAGAAACAGGGGGGGGCTCCTACGAGCAGTACTTC,CASSLRGETGGGSYEQYF
NA,TRBD2,TRBV11-2,19,TRBJ2-1,TGTGCCAGCAGCTTAACTATTGGGGTCTTGAGCGGGAGGAAATGGGAGCAGTTCTTC,CASSLTIGVLSGRKWEQFF
NA,TRBD2,TRBV30,15,TRBJ2-1,TGTGCCTGGAGTGAACTAGCGGTGGCTTACAATGAGCAGTTCTTC,CAWSELAVAYNEQFF
NA,NA,TRBV20-1,15,TRBJ1-1,TGCAGTGCCGCGTTGGGGAGACTAGGGGACACTGAAGCTTTCTTT,CSAALGRLGDTEAFF
NA,NA,TRBV27,16,TRBJ2-7,TGTGCCAGCAGTTTATATTACGCAGGGGACCCCTACGAGCAGTACTTC,CASSLYYAGDPYEQYF
NA,NA,TRBV29-1,12,TRBJ1-1,TGCAGCGTCGCCCCGCAGGTCACTGAAGCTTTCTTT,CSVAPQVTEAFF
NA,NA,TRBV7-8,16,TRBJ1-2,TGTGCCAGCAGCTTACAGGCGGTAAAGGAGGGGTATGGCTACACCTTC,CASSLQAVKEGYGYTF
few,NA,TRBV5-6,20,TRBJ2-7,TGTGCCAGCAGCTTGAAATTGGGGTATCGGAGCGCACGGAGCTCCTACGAGCAGTACTTC,CASSLKLGYRSARSSYEQYF
once,TRBD2,TRBV27,16,TRBJ2-5,TGTGCCAGCAGTTTATCGGTGCGGGAGGAGATAGAGACCCAGTACTTC,CASSLSVREEIETQYF
few,NA,TRBV18,14,TRBJ1-1,TGTGCCAGCTCACCAGGAAGGGGGAACACTGAAGCTTTCTTT,CASSPGRGNTEAFF
NA,NA,TRBV27,14,TRBJ2-1,TGTGCCAGCAGTCACTCTGTCCCGTACAATGAGCAGTTCTTC,CASSHSVPYNEQFF
NA,TRBD2,TRBV7-9,16,TRBJ2-1,TGTGCCAGCAGCCCCGCTAGCGGGAGCTCCTACAATGAGCAGTTCTTC,CASSPASGSSYNEQFF
NA,NA,TRBV12-3/TRBV12-4,15,TRBJ1-5,TGTGCCAGCAGCCCCGAGGGTTATAGCAATCAGCCCCAGCATTTT,CASSPEGYSNQPQHF
NA,TRBD2,TRBV29-1,13,TRBJ2-3,TGCAGCGTTGTAGCGGGAGGTTCAGATACGCAGTATTTT,CSVVAGGSDTQYF
NA,TRBD1,TRBV19,13,TRBJ1-1,TGTGCCAGTAGTTGGACAGGGAGGACTGAAGCTTTCTTT,CASSWTGRTEAFF
once,NA,TRBV30,15,TRBJ2-1,TGTGCCTGGGACACTCAGGGGGGGACCCTGAATGAGCAGTTCTTC,CAWDTQGGTLNEQFF
NA,TRBD1,TRBV5-6,13,TRBJ1-6,TGTGCCAGCAGCGGGGACAGGGGATCACCCCTCCACTTT,CASSGDRGSPLHF
NA,NA,TRBV7-2,15,TRBJ2-3,TGTGCCAGCAGCTTAGTACCAGGGATCACAGATACGCAGTATTTT,CASSLVPGITDTQYF
NA,NA,TRBV20-1,12,TRBJ2-5,TGCAGTGCTACCACAGGCCCCGGGGCCCAGTACTTC,CSATTGPGAQYF
NA,NA,TRBV11-2,14,TRBJ2-1,TGTGCCAGCAGCTTAGATTGGGGGGACAATGAGCAGTTCTTC,CASSLDWGDNEQFF
NA,NA,TRBV19,14,TRBJ1-5,TGTGCCAGTTCGTCCGGAGACAGCAATCAGCCCCAGCATTTT,CASSSGDSNQPQHF
NA,TRBD2,TRBV27,16,TRBJ2-3,TGTGCCTCAAAGATTTCGGGACTAGCGGGCACAGATACGCAGTATTTT,CASKISGLAGTDTQYF
few,TRBD2,TRBV29-1,16,TRBJ2-7,TGCAGCGTGACCCCCCAGCGGGAGGGGGGATTCTACGAGCAGTACTTC,CSVTPQREGGFYEQYF